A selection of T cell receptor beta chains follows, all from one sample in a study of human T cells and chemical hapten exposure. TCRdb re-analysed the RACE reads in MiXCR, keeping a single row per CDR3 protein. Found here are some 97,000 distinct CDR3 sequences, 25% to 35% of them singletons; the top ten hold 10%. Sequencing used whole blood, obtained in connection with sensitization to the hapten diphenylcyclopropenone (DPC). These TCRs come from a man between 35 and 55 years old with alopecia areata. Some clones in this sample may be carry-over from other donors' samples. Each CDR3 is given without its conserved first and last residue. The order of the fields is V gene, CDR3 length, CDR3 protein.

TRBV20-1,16,SARDPRTGSSYNSPLH
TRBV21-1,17,ASSNHQSSPGLAAYEQY
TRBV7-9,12,ASSSGQGNEKLF
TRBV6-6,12,ASSYLSLSYEQY
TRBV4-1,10,ASMTENTEAF
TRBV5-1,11,ASRGAAYNEQF
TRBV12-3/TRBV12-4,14,ASSPVGGYSNQPQH
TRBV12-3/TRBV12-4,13,ASTRRDPQYNEQF
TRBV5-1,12,ASSSGGGQETQY
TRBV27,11,ASRFTGSYEQY
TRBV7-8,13,ASSLAPSGSKEQY
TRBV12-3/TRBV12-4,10,ASSHTGYEQY
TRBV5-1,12,ASSFSGSTDTQY
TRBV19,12,ASSIALQGETQY
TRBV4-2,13,ASSQTGPLRTEAF
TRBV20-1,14,SAPAPGLAPFNEQF
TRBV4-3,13,ASSQALGRTYEQY
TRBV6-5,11,ASRRQSGNTIY
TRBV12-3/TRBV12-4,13,ACTPGGELSTEAF
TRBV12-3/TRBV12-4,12,ASSLGDSRREAF
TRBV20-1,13,SFPVPSLSSYEQY
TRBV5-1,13,ASSREGRSEETQY
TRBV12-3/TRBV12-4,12,ASRGLAGGYEQF
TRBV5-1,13,ASSLGGLAPYEQY
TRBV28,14,ASSSQGTSYNSPLH
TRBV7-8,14,ASSYLDRTLSTEAF
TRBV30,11,AWSTGRGTEAF
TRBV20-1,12,SARAVDRLAEAF
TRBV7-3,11,ASSPLGGGERF
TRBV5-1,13,ASSWGDRGQETQY
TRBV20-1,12,SARDRDPRGPQH
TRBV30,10,AWSEEGLGYT
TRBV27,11,ASTPRRGLEQY
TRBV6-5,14,ASSYTQYRARYGYT
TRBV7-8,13,ASSLRTGSGETQY
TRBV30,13,AWNDGTSVYNEQF
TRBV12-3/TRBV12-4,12,ASSFGAGWGEQF
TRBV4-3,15,ASSHLNTGTEGNTIY
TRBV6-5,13,ASSKPPFSYNEQF
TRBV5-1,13,ASSSKQGGSTEAF
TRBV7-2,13,ASSLRDSRRDEQF
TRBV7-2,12,ASSAPPGSQPQH
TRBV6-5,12,ASRPAGGPETQY
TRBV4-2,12,ASSPRTSADTQY